Below are 18 T cell receptor beta chains sequenced from a single sample in a study of CD8 T cells in ankylosing spondylitis. Points from the study as a whole: Among TCR beta sequences, a motif of several highly homologous variants appeared characteristic of ankylosing spondylitis blood.

MiXCR was run by TCRdb on the 5' RACE reads, yielding one entry per CDR3 protein. Found here are 470,000 or so distinct CDR3 sequences, roughly a quarter of them singletons; the top ten hold 0.85% to 1%. Antigens of these TCRs are unknown. The specimen was blood, either unsorted or a sorted T cell fraction (not recorded which). The receptors stem from a male donor with ankylosing spondylitis.

V usage is TRBV10-3 and J usage is TRBJ1-1; a weak D match, TRBD1 (6 bases). The CDR3 spans 14 residues. V was trimmed by 0 bases and J by 4 bases, leaving 9 bases between them. CDR1 ENHRY and CDR2 SYGVKD come from the germline V gene. CDR3 nucleotides: TGTGCCATCAGTGAGTCCCAGGACAGCACTGAAGCTTTCTTT. The encoded protein is CAISESQDSTEAFF.

The gene calls are TRBV3-1 and TRBJ1-5, with TRBD1 as a possible D gene (5 bases). The CDR3 extends over 15 amino acids. The V gene lost 0 bases and the J gene lost 0 bases, with 6 bases spanning the gap. In germline, CDR1 is LGHDT, CDR2 YNNKEL (reference sequence). The CDR3 bases are TGTGCCAGCAGCCAAGAGGGGGGTAGCAATCAGCCCCAGCATTTT. Translated, it gives CASSQEGGSNQPQHF.

The chain is built from TRBV20-1 and TRBJ2-7, with D perhaps matching TRBD2 (6 bases). From germline, CDR1 is DFQATT and CDR2 SNEGSKA (reference sequence). The V end was cut by 5 bases, the J end by 0 bases, with 14 bases between. The CDR3 extends over 14 amino acids. CDR3 region: CSAFSDGSSYEQYF. In DNA form, the CDR3 reads TGCAGTGCTTTCTCGGACGGGAGCTCCTACGAGCAGTACTTC.

This clonotype was seen a handful of times. The V call is TRBV12-3 or TRBV12-4, the J call TRBJ2-2, with 10 bases aligning to TRBD2. The CDR3 length is 14 residues. The V and J ends lost 7 bases and 7 bases, in that order; junction bases with no gene match: 6. CDR3 region: CASTTSGISGELFF. The CDR3 region has the DNA TGTGCCAGCACCACTAGCGGGATTAGCGGGGAGCTGTTTTTT.

The table lists this clonotype with a few counts. This rearrangement joins TRBV2 to TRBJ1-1; a weak D match, TRBD1 (6 bases). The CDR3 spans 15 residues. CDR1 is SNHLY and CDR2 is FYNNEI in the germline V gene. V dropped 3 bases and J dropped 1 base, with 12 bases sitting between them. CDR3 nucleotides: TGTGCCAGCAGTGAGACACAGGGACGGAACACTGAAGCTTTCTTT. It yields the protein CASSETQGRNTEAFF.

This clonotype was picked up a small number of times. The rearrangement joins TRBV29-1 to TRBJ1-2, with TRBD1 matching 8 bases. Looked up from germline, CDR1 is SQVTM and CDR2 is ANQGSEA. The CDR3 spans 14 residues. Trimming at V came to 0 bases and at J to 4 bases, leaving 4 bases not matched to a gene. CDR3 sequence: CSVEENRGGYGYTF. The CDR3 nucleotides read TGCAGCGTTGAAGAGAACAGGGGGGGCTATGGCTACACCTTC.

The V gene is TRBV3-1, the J gene TRBJ2-5; 9 nucleotides agree with TRBD2. Losses at the gene ends were 6 bases for V and 0 bases for J; bases not matched to a gene: 14. Germline CDR1 and CDR2: LGHDT and YNNKEL (reference sequence). The CDR3 consists of 18 residues. The chain's CDR3 is CASSQTMRLAVYQETQYF. CDR3 sequence (DNA): TGTGCCAGCAGTCAGACTATGAGACTAGCGGTGTACCAAGAGACCCAGTACTTC.

The genes are TRBV5-1 and TRBJ2-5; D might be TRBD1 (6 bases). CDR1 and CDR2 (germline): SGHRS, YFSETQ. This CDR3 has 12 residues. Trimming stripped 2 bases from V and 5 bases from J, with 7 bases between. In DNA form, the CDR3 reads TGCGCCAGCAGCTTCCAGGGGGAGACCCAGTACTTC. It specifies CASSFQGETQYF. Full variable domain (outside the CDR3, taken from reference TRBV5-1 and TRBJ2-5): KAGVTQTPRYLIKTRGQQVTLSCSPISGHRSVSWYQQTPGQGLQFLFEYFSETQRNKGNFPGRFSGRQFSNSRSEMNVSTLELGDSALYLCASSFQGETQYFGPGTRLLVL.

This clonotype turned up a few times. V usage is TRBV10-3 and J usage is TRBJ1-6; TRBD1 might be the D (6 bases). V dropped 6 bases and J dropped 4 bases, with 16 bases sitting between them. This CDR3 region has 16 residues. Germline V CDR1 and CDR2: ENHRY, SYGVKD. The chain's CDR3 is CAIRPQGGGYNSPLHF. The CDR3 nucleotides are TGTGCCATCAGACCACAGGGAGGCGGATATAATTCACCCCTCCACTTT.

The genes are TRBV20-1 and TRBJ2-4; 13 nucleotides agree with TRBD2. The V gene's germline CDR1 is DFQATT and CDR2 SNEGSKA (reference sequence). The ends lost 5 bases at V and 9 bases at J; junction bases unmatched: 13. CDR3 length: 16 amino acids. The CDR3 nucleotides are TGCAGTGCTGAATCAAGGACTAGCGGGAGAGAGAGCATTCAGTACTTC. This codes for CSAESRTSGRESIQYF.

This clonotype was detected once. The chain links TRBV2 to TRBJ2-3, with TRBD1 as a possible D gene (5 bases). The CDR3 spans 15 residues. V lost 6 bases to trimming and J lost 6 bases, with 19 bases between them. Germline V gene lookup returns CDR1 SNHLY and CDR2 FYNNEI. CDR3 in amino acids: CASSPEWGQMDTQYF. The CDR3, as DNA: TGTGCCAGCAGCCCAGAATGGGGCCAAATGGATACGCAGTATTTT.

J is TRBJ2-1 and V is TRBV5-1, with D hard to call. Germline values: CDR1 SGHRS, CDR2 YFSETQ. The CDR3 runs 15 residues. The ends were cut back, 4 bases at V and 0 bases at J, with 11 bases in the middle. Written as DNA, the CDR3 is TGCGCCAGCAGCATGCGGAGCCGCTCCTACAATGAGCAGTTCTTC. It is translated as CASSMRSRSYNEQFF.

The chain carries TRBV6-5 and TRBJ1-1; 9 bases agree with TRBD1. This CDR3 comprises 14 residues. V lost 4 bases to trimming and J lost 3 bases; unmatched junction nucleotides: 3. Germline lookup yields CDR1 MNHEY and CDR2 SVGAGI. This CDR3 reads CASSWGQGYTEAFF. In DNA form, the CDR3 reads TGTGCCAGCAGTTGGGGACAGGGATACACTGAAGCTTTCTTT.

Only a few counts were recorded for this clonotype. V usage is TRBV7-9 and J usage is TRBJ1-1; tentatively, D is TRBD1 (6 bases). The germline V gene encodes CDR1 SEHNR and CDR2 FQNEAQ (reference sequence). The CDR3 spans 14 residues. V was trimmed by 5 bases and J by 5 bases, leaving 15 bases between them. The DNA for the CDR3 is TGTGCCAGCAGCGTGGACAGCTCGGGAACTGAAGCTTTCTTT. It yields the protein CASSVDSSGTEAFF.

The chain joins TRBV7-8 to TRBJ2-7; D is undetermined. With 5 bases removed from V and 0 bases from J, the gap between germline ends came to 17 bases. Per germline, CDR1 SGHVS and CDR2 FQNEAQ. CDR3 length equals 16 residues. The CDR3 spells CASSPRTPRSSYEQYF. The CDR3 DNA reads TGTGCCAGCAGCCCCAGGACCCCTCGCAGCTCCTACGAGCAGTACTTC. The variable domain in full, completed from reference TRBV7-8 and TRBJ2-7, reads GAGVSQSPRYKVAKRGQDVALRCDPISGHVSLFWYQQALGQGPEFLTYFQNEAQLDKSGLPSDRFFAERPEGSVSTLKIQRTQQEDSAVYLCASSPRTPRSSYEQYFGPGTRLTVT.

The chain is built from TRBV15 and TRBJ1-3, with 10 bases aligning to TRBD1. Trimming removed 0 bases from V and 2 bases from J; junction bases left unmatched: 4. Looked up from germline, CDR1 is LNHNV and CDR2 is YYDKDF (reference sequence). This CDR3 spans 17 amino acids. DNA of the CDR3: TGTGCCACCAGCAGAGATCTGGACAGGGGGGCTGGAAACACCATATATTTT. This gives the protein CATSRDLDRGAGNTIYF.

This clonotype was seen a few times. V and J are TRBV5-1 and TRBJ1-2; D perhaps matches TRBD1 (6 bases). Per germline, CDR1 SGHRS and CDR2 YFSETQ. V was shortened by 0 bases and J by 4 bases, with 19 bases between the two germline ends. The CDR3 sequence is 17 residues long. The CDR3 spells CASSLGSGARGGYGYTF. The CDR3 DNA reads as TGCGCCAGCAGCTTGGGTAGCGGAGCCCGAGGGGGCTATGGCTACACCTTC.

The chain carries TRBV7-2 and TRBJ2-7; 7 positions match TRBD2. The V gene's germline CDR1 is SGHTA and CDR2 FQGNSA. The CDR3 is made up of 14 amino acids. Trimming at V came to 6 bases and at J to 3 bases, leaving 8 bases not matched to a gene. The CDR3 loop reads CASRPFGDYYEQYF. In nucleotides, the CDR3 is TGTGCCAGCAGACCATTCGGGGACTACTACGAGCAGTACTTC.